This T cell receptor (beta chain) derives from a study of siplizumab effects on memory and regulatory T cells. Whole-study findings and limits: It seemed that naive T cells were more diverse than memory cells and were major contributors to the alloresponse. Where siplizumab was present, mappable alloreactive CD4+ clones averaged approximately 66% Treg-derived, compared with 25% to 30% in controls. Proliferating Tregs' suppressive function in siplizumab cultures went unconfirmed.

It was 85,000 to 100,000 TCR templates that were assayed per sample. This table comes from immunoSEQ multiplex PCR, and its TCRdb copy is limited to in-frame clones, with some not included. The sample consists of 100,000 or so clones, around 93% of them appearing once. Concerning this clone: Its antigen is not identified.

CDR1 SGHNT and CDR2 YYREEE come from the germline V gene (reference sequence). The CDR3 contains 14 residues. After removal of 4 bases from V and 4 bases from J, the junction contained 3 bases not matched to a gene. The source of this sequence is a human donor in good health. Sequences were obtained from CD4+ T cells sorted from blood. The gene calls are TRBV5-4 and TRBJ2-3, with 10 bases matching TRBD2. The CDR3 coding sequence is TGTGCCAGCAGCCCCGGACTAGCGGCAGATACGCAGTATTTT. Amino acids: CASSPGLAADTQYF. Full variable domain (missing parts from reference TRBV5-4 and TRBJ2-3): ETGVTQSPTHLIKTRGQQVTLRCSSQSGHNTVSWYQQALGQGPQFIFQYYREEENGRGNFPPRFSGLQFPNYSSELNVNALELDDSALYLCASSPGLAADTQYFGPGTRLTVL.